This entry describes one T cell receptor (beta chain). Here immunoSEQ multiplex PCR was the method, and the copy in TCRdb shows in-frame clones only, minus some. The table has tens of thousands of clones, roughly 84% seen once. The record originates from a study of blood T cell repertoires in COVID-19. Germline V gives CDR1 ENHRY, CDR2 SYGVKD. Germline trimming cut 10 bases from V and 6 bases from J; bases unmatched to any gene: 10. The length of the CDR3 is 15 residues. The sample comprised peripheral blood. The V and J genes are TRBV10-3 and TRBJ2-1; TRBD2 matches at 12 bases. This receptor was obtained from a man between 50 and 59 years old with active or convalescent COVID-19. CDR3 residues: CATAASGGAGNEQFF. The CDR3 region has the DNA TGTGCCACCGCGGCTAGCGGGGGGGCCGGCAATGAGCAGTTCTTC.